These T cell receptor beta chains were read from a single sample in a study of blood T cell repertoires in COVID-19. The data were produced by immunoSEQ multiplex PCR, yet TCRdb's version contains in-frame clones alone and is incomplete. The sample shows approximately 130,000 clones, roughly 72% of them seen only once. Material for sequencing was peripheral blood. The receptors shown here come from a human donor in a cohort sampled during active COVID-19. Each CDR3 is given with its conserved first and last residue. Each record gives: D gene, J gene, V gene, clone size, CDR3 DNA, CDR3 protein. D genes are given only for firm matches. A clone size is listed for some rows: how often the clone was seen (once, few, many), or a class if it is expanded.

TRBD2	TRBJ2-2	TRBV6-1	.	TGTGCCAGCAGTGAAATAGCGGGGGGGCGATTGGCCGGGGAGCTGTTTTTT	CASSEIAGGRLAGELFF
TRBD1	TRBJ1-5	TRBV30	.	TGTGCCTGGAGTGGGGGTACCTCAGGACAGGTCAATCAGCCCCAGCATTTT	CAWSGGTSGQVNQPQHF
.	TRBJ2-2	TRBV5-1	.	TGCGCCAGCAGCTTGGCCAGCGGTATTAACACCGGGGAGCTGTTTTTT	CASSLASGINTGELFF
TRBD1	TRBJ1-3	TRBV6-2/TRBV6-3	.	TGTGCCAGCAGTTACGGGACAGCAATTCACTCTGGAAACACCATATATTTT	CASSYGTAIHSGNTIYF
.	TRBJ1-5	TRBV11-2	.	TGTGCCAGCAGCCCGGGAACCACGCAGCCCCAGCATTTT	CASSPGTTQPQHF
TRBD1	TRBJ2-1	TRBV5-1	.	TGCGCCAGCAGCTTGGCCGTGTCAGGGGGCGGGAATGAGCAGTTCTTC	CASSLAVSGGGNEQFF
.	TRBJ1-3	TRBV25-1	.	TGTGCCAGCAGTGAAGCAGGATCTGGAAACACCATATATTTT	CASSEAGSGNTIYF
.	TRBJ1-2	TRBV4-1	.	TGCGCCAGCAGCCAGAGGGGGGGCATTTGGCGTGGCTACACCTTC	CASSQRGGIWRGYTF
.	TRBJ1-2	TRBV7-8	.	TGTGCCAGCAGCCTACAGGCGTTCGATGGCTACACCTTC	CASSLQAFDGYTF
TRBD1	TRBJ1-4	TRBV7-2	.	TGTGCCAGGAGCCCGGGACAGGGGGTTGTAAAACTGTTTTTT	CARSPGQGVVKLFF
TRBD2	TRBJ2-7	TRBV27	.	TGTGCCAGCAGTTCTCTAGCGGGGGGCCAGAGCTCCTACGAGCAGTACTTC	CASSSLAGGQSSYEQYF
TRBD1	TRBJ2-5	TRBV6-5	.	TGTGCCAGCAGTTACTCCATTTCCACAGGGGGGGAGACCCAGTACTTC	CASSYSISTGGETQYF
.	TRBJ1-1	TRBV5-1	.	TGCGCCAGCAGCACCAACACAGGGCTGAACACTGAAGCTTTCTTT	CASSTNTGLNTEAFF
TRBD1	TRBJ2-2	TRBV11-3	.	TGTGCCAGCAGCCCTGGGACAGGGTCCACCGGGGAGCTGTTTTTT	CASSPGTGSTGELFF
.	TRBJ2-7	TRBV24-1	.	TGTGCCACCAGTGATTTGCGTGTTTCAAGGGGTGGTGACTACGAGCAGTACTTC	CATSDLRVSRGGDYEQYF
TRBD2	TRBJ2-1	TRBV5-1	once	TGCGCCAGCAGCTTTTCGACTAGCGTTGTCAATGAGCAGTTCTTC	CASSFSTSVVNEQFF
.	TRBJ2-5	TRBV6-1	.	TGTGCCAGCAGTGAAAATGTCGGGAGAGAGACCCAGTACTTC	CASSENVGRETQYF
.	TRBJ2-5	TRBV27	.	TGTGCCAGCAGTTCGGGGGAGGAGACCCAGTACTTC	CASSSGEETQYF
.	TRBJ1-2	TRBV6-5	.	TGTGCCTGCGCCGACAGCCTCTATGGCTACACCTTC	CACADSLYGYTF
.	TRBJ2-2	TRBV6-5	.	TGTGCCAGCAGTCCGTTGAGGAGCACCGGGGAGCTGTTTTTT	CASSPLRSTGELFF
TRBD2	TRBJ2-5	TRBV19	.	TGTGCCAGTAGACCAACCCCCGGGGGGACGGAAGAGACCCAGTACTTC	CASRPTPGGTEETQYF
TRBD1	TRBJ1-6	TRBV24-1	.	TGTGCCACCAGTGATTTTGTGGCAGGGGGATCCTATAATTCACCCCTCCACTTT	CATSDFVAGGSYNSPLHF
.	TRBJ1-5	TRBV16	.	TGTGCCAGCAGCCCATCCGGGACTCGAGGGCAGCCCCAGCATTTT	CASSPSGTRGQPQHF
TRBD2	TRBJ2-3	TRBV6-1	.	TGTGCCAGCAGTGGACTAGCGGGGGGCAGTAGCACAGATACGCAGTATTTT	CASSGLAGGSSTDTQYF
.	TRBJ2-7	TRBV18	.	TGTGCCAGCTCAACCAGTAGTAGGGGATTAACCTACGAGCAGTACTTC	CASSTSSRGLTYEQYF
TRBD2	TRBJ2-7	TRBV11-2	.	TGTGCCAGCAGTAAAATCCGGGGGGTCTACGAGCAGTACTTC	CASSKIRGVYEQYF
TRBD1	TRBJ2-7	TRBV11-2	.	TGTGCCAGCAGCTTAGCCGGGACAGGGGGCTTGTACGAGCAGTACTTC	CASSLAGTGGLYEQYF
.	TRBJ1-3	TRBV11-3	.	TGTGCCAGCAGCTTAGAGCAGGGCCGAAACACCATATATTTT	CASSLEQGRNTIYF
TRBD1	TRBJ2-7	TRBV29-1	.	TGCAGCGCCTTGGGGACAGGGGGCTACGAGCAGTACTTC	CSALGTGGYEQYF
.	TRBJ1-5	TRBV28	.	TGTGCCAGCAGAATCCCAAATCAGCCCCAGCATTTT	CASRIPNQPQHF
TRBD2	TRBJ2-5	TRBV5-4	.	TGTGCCAGCAGCCTCGGGGGGACCCAAGAGACCCAGTACTTC	CASSLGGTQETQYF
.	TRBJ2-7	TRBV6-5	.	TGTGCCAGCAGTTACGAAATCAGGGCTGAGCAGTACTTC	CASSYEIRAEQYF
TRBD1	TRBJ1-2	TRBV6-5	.	TGTGCCAGCAGTTACTCGCCCTGGACAGGGGAAGGCTACACCTTC	CASSYSPWTGEGYTF
TRBD1	TRBJ2-3	TRBV5-1	.	TGCGCCAGCAGCTTGGGGGGCGGACAGGGATTCGCAGATACGCAGTATTTT	CASSLGGGQGFADTQYF
TRBD2	TRBJ2-5	TRBV2	.	TGTGCCAGCAGTGAATGGGGTAGCGGGGGGCCTCAAGAGACCCAGTACTTC	CASSEWGSGGPQETQYF
TRBD1	TRBJ1-1	TRBV7-6	.	TGTGCCAGCAGCTCTCGACAGGGCGGGAACACTGAAGCTTTCTTT	CASSSRQGGNTEAFF
.	TRBJ1-1	TRBV4-1	.	TGCGCCAGCAGCCTCAGGGAGGCGGTGGACACTGAAGCTTTCTTT	CASSLREAVDTEAFF
.	TRBJ1-2	TRBV6-6	.	TGTGCCAGCAGTTTAGGGGTGGAGGGTGGCTACACCTTC	CASSLGVEGGYTF
.	TRBJ2-7	TRBV5-6	.	TGTGCCAGCAGCTTGGGGACACACTACGAGCAGTACTTC	CASSLGTHYEQYF
.	TRBJ2-7	TRBV2	.	TGTGCCAGCAGTGAATCGCAGGGGATTCTTACCGAGCAGTACTTC	CASSESQGILTEQYF
TRBD2	TRBJ2-1	TRBV19	.	TGTGCCAGTAAACTAGCGGGAACCTACAATGAGCAGTTCTTC	CASKLAGTYNEQFF
.	TRBJ2-3	TRBV9	.	TGTGCCAGCAGCGGACTCGAAGCTAGCACAGATACGCAGTATTTT	CASSGLEASTDTQYF
.	TRBJ2-6	TRBV11-2	.	TGTGCCAGCAGCTTAGCGGCTGGGGCCAACGTCCTGACTTTC	CASSLAAGANVLTF
TRBD2	TRBJ2-3	TRBV7-9	.	TGTGCCAGCAGCTTAGGAATTAGCGGGGGTACGGATACGCAGTATTTT	CASSLGISGGTDTQYF
.	TRBJ2-2	TRBV30	.	TGTGCCTGGAATCGGGGTACCGGGGAGCTGTTTTTT	CAWNRGTGELFF
.	TRBJ1-2	TRBV7-2	.	TGTGCCAGCAGCTTGGAGACTGTGAACTATGGCTACACCTTC	CASSLETVNYGYTF
.	TRBJ1-6	TRBV5-5	.	TGTGCCAGCAGCTCTAACCCACAGAATAATTCACCCCTCCACTTT	CASSSNPQNNSPLHF
TRBD1	TRBJ1-6	TRBV4-2	.	TGTGCCAGCAGCCTTCACCCGACAGGGGGAAATTCACCCCTCCACTTT	CASSLHPTGGNSPLHF
TRBD1	TRBJ1-4	TRBV7-9	once	TGTGCCAGCAGCTCCACTCAGACAGGGTTTAAGGAAAAACTGTTTTTT	CASSSTQTGFKEKLFF
TRBD2	TRBJ2-1	TRBV28	few	TGTGCCAGCAGTTTACTAGCGGGGGCATACAATGAGCAGTTCTTC	CASSLLAGAYNEQFF
TRBD1	TRBJ1-2	TRBV4-2	few	TGTGCCAGCAGCCAGGCAGGGGGCGCAGGAGCTAACTATGGCTACACCTTC	CASSQAGGAGANYGYTF
.	TRBJ2-7	TRBV6-1	.	TGTGCCAGCAGTGAAGCGGGGGAGGCCTACGAGCAGTACTTC	CASSEAGEAYEQYF
.	TRBJ1-3	TRBV5-1	.	TGCGCCAGCAGCCCCGGGGGGCGCGAGGACACCATATATTTT	CASSPGGREDTIYF
.	TRBJ1-2	TRBV4-2	.	TGTGCCAGCAGCCAAGATGAGGTCCTGGGGGCAGGCCGGGGCTACACCTTC	CASSQDEVLGAGRGYTF
.	TRBJ2-2	TRBV7-8	once	TGTGCCAGCAGCTTAGGGGGCAGGGAGGCGGCCGGGGAGCTGTTTTTT	CASSLGGREAAGELFF